The T cell receptor (beta chain) under discussion was sequenced for a study of blood T cell repertoires in COVID-19. The J segment lost 5 bases and the V segment lost 8 bases, leaving 11 bases of the junction unmatched. The CDR3 is 16 amino acids. Germline values: CDR1 SGHTA, CDR2 FQGTGA. Assay: immunoSEQ multiplex PCR; the TCRdb copy retains only in-frame clones and omits some. The table lists about 110,000 clones, 88% of them singletons, with around 2% in the top ten. The sample consisted of peripheral blood. This TCR was recovered from a human donor in a cohort sampled during active COVID-19. The chain combines TRBV7-3 with TRBJ2-1; 11 bases map to TRBD2. The CDR3, as DNA: TGTGCCAGCGCCCTTCTAGCGGGGGGCCTTCACAATGAGCAGTTCTTC. Its protein product is CASALLAGGLHNEQFF.